These T cell receptor beta chains were read from a single sample in a study of T cell responses to AZD1222 COVID-19 vaccine. Sequencing used immunoSEQ multiplex PCR; TCRdb keeps in-frame clones, though not all of them. This repertoire shows around 100,000 clones, about 90% found once; its top ten account for more than 20%. Sequencing was performed on peripheral blood, taken on day 0 of AZD1222 vaccination. The receptors come from an adult in good health. CDR3s include the opening cysteine and the closing phenylalanine or tryptophan. A D gene is named only where the DNA matches it firmly. Clone size is stated in some rows and not others, as once, few, many or a class when expanded.

DNA	CDR3	D	size	V	J
TGTGCCAGCAGCGTTCTCCCGCTAGCGGGGGCCACAGAGACCCAGTACTTC	CASSVLPLAGATETQYF	TRBD2	once	TRBV9	TRBJ2-5
TGTGCCAGCAGTTTAGATGGTATAGCAACTAATGAAAAACTGTTTTTT	CASSLDGIATNEKLFF	.	few	TRBV28	TRBJ1-4
TGTGCCAGCAGCTCGGACAGCGCAATTTATTCACCCCTCCACTTT	CASSSDSAIYSPLHF	.	.	TRBV5-4	TRBJ1-6
TGTGCCAGCATGAACCAGGCCCATAATTCACCCCTCCACTTT	CASMNQAHNSPLHF	.	.	TRBV2	TRBJ1-6
TGTGCCACCAGTGTCCCTAGCGGTAACGAGCAGTACTTC	CATSVPSGNEQYF	TRBD2	.	TRBV24-1	TRBJ2-7
TGTGCCAGCAGCTTAACTGATTCCTACGAGCAGTACTTC	CASSLTDSYEQYF	.	.	TRBV11-3	TRBJ2-7
TGTGCCAGCACTGGAGGAGGGACCGTCTACGAGCAGTACTTC	CASTGGGTVYEQYF	.	.	TRBV18	TRBJ2-7
TGTGCCAGCAGCTTGGGGGCAAGTCGGTTTGCAGATACGCAGTATTTT	CASSLGASRFADTQYF	.	.	TRBV5-4	TRBJ2-3
TGTGCCAGTAGTATAGGGCAGGGCTCCTACGAGCAGTACTTC	CASSIGQGSYEQYF	.	.	TRBV19	TRBJ2-7
TGTGCCAGCAGTTTTCTAAGTGCAGGGAAAGAGACCCAGTACTTC	CASSFLSAGKETQYF	.	.	TRBV28	TRBJ2-5
TGTGCCAGCAGGACCGACAGGAGTAGCAATCAGCCCCAGCATTTT	CASRTDRSSNQPQHF	.	.	TRBV28	TRBJ1-5
TGTGCCAGCAGCGTCAGGGGTTACGAGCAGTACTTC	CASSVRGYEQYF	.	.	TRBV25-1	TRBJ2-7
TGTGCCAGCAGCCCCCTGGAGCGGGAAGATCAGCCCCAGCATTTT	CASSPLEREDQPQHF	.	medium-sized	TRBV7-9	TRBJ1-5
TGTGCCAGCAGCCAGGAGCGGAACTCCTACAATGAGCAGTTCTTC	CASSQERNSYNEQFF	.	.	TRBV3-1/TRBV3-2	TRBJ2-1
TGTGCCAGCAGTCTCGTACAGGGTAGTTCACCCCTCCACTTT	CASSLVQGSSPLHF	.	.	TRBV28	TRBJ1-6
TGTGCCAGCAGCACCCCCGACGGAACACCCCTCCACTTT	CASSTPDGTPLHF	.	.	TRBV27	TRBJ1-6
TGTGCCATCAGTGAGTCGAGCGGGACCTACGAGCAGTACTTC	CAISESSGTYEQYF	TRBD2	.	TRBV10-3	TRBJ2-7
TGTGCCAGCAGTTGGGGGACTAGCGGGATCTCCTACGAGCAGTACTTC	CASSWGTSGISYEQYF	TRBD2	.	TRBV6-2/TRBV6-3	TRBJ2-7
TGTGCCAGCAGCTTAGTGGTAACGTCTGAAGCTTTCTTT	CASSLVVTSEAFF	.	once	TRBV7-2	TRBJ1-1
TGTGCCACCAGTGATTCCGGGACAGGGGAGGCTGAAGCTTTCTTT	CATSDSGTGEAEAFF	TRBD1	.	TRBV24-1	TRBJ1-1
TGTGCCATCAGTGAGTCTGTGGGGGCAGGACAGCCCCAGCATTTT	CAISESVGAGQPQHF	.	.	TRBV10-3	TRBJ1-5
TGTGCCAGCAGCGTAGATCCGAGCGGTGAGCAGTTCTTC	CASSVDPSGEQFF	.	.	TRBV9	TRBJ2-1
TGTGCCAGCAGCTTAGAGTATAGTGGAGGGAACGAGCAGTACTTC	CASSLEYSGGNEQYF	.	few	TRBV11-2	TRBJ2-7
TGTGCCAGCAGCTTCCTCAGAGAGACCCAGTACTTC	CASSFLRETQYF	.	few	TRBV7-9	TRBJ2-5
TGTGCCAGCAGCTACGGACAGAGAGGTCGCACAGATACGCAGTATTTT	CASSYGQRGRTDTQYF	.	.	TRBV7-3	TRBJ2-3
TGTGCCACCAACTTGACCCCGGAAAAACTGTTTTTT	CATNLTPEKLFF	.	.	TRBV28	TRBJ1-4
TGTGCCAGTAGGCCCACGCTAGCGGGGATTGGGGAGCTGTTTTTT	CASRPTLAGIGELFF	TRBD2	.	TRBV19	TRBJ2-2
TGTGCCAGCAGACCACAATGGGGTGGCTATGGCTACACCTTC	CASRPQWGGYGYTF	.	.	TRBV6-5	TRBJ1-2
TGTGCCAGCAGGCAGACAGGTGCATCATACAATGAGCAGTTCTTC	CASRQTGASYNEQFF	.	.	TRBV6-5	TRBJ2-1
TGTGCCAGCAGTCATAAGACAGATCAGCCCCAGCATTTT	CASSHKTDQPQHF	.	.	TRBV7-2	TRBJ1-5
TGTGCCAGCAGTCCTAGTCCTGGTCAGTTCAATGAAAAACTGTTTTTT	CASSPSPGQFNEKLFF	.	.	TRBV11-2	TRBJ1-4
TGCGCCAGCAGCTTGATCGGCGGGAGGGACTCCGAGCAGTACTTC	CASSLIGGRDSEQYF	TRBD2	few	TRBV5-1	TRBJ2-7
TGTGCCAGCCAAAGTGGGAACACTGAAGCTTTCTTT	CASQSGNTEAFF	.	.	TRBV13	TRBJ1-1
TGTGCCAGCATCGAGAGGGAGGTTAATGAAAAACTGTTTTTT	CASIEREVNEKLFF	.	.	TRBV21-1	TRBJ1-4
TGTGCCAGCAGTTATTTCACCGGGGAGCTGTTTTTT	CASSYFTGELFF	.	.	TRBV6-5	TRBJ2-2
TGCGCCAGCAGCAAAATAGCTGGACAGGGGGCTGTCTCCTACAATGAGCAGTTCTTC	CASSKIAGQGAVSYNEQFF	TRBD1	.	TRBV5-1	TRBJ2-1
TGTGCCAGCAGTTTCATGAAGGACTATGGCTACACCTTC	CASSFMKDYGYTF	.	.	TRBV6-2/TRBV6-3	TRBJ1-2
TGTGCCAGCAGCAGCCGGACAGGCCTCAATCAGCCCCAGCATTTT	CASSSRTGLNQPQHF	TRBD1	.	TRBV7-8	TRBJ1-5
TGTGCCAGTACCTCGACTAGCGGGAGTTACGAGCAGTACTTC	CASTSTSGSYEQYF	TRBD2	.	TRBV19	TRBJ2-7